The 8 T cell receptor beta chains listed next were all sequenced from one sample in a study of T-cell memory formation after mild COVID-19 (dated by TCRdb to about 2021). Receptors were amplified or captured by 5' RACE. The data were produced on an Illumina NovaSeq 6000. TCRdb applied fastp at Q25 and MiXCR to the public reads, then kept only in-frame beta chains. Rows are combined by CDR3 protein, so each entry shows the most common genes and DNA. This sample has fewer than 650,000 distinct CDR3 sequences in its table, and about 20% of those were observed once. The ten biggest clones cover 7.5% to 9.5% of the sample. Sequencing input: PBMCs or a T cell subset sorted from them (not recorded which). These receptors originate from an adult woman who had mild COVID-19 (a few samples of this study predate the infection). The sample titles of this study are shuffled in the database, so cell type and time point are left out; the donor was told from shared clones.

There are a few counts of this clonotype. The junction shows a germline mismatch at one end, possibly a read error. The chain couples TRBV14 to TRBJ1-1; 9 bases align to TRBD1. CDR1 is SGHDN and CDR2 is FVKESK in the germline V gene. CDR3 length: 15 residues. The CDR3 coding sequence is TGTGCCAGCAGCCAGGCCTTGGGACAGGGACGGGAAGCTTTATTT. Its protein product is CASSQALGQGREALF.

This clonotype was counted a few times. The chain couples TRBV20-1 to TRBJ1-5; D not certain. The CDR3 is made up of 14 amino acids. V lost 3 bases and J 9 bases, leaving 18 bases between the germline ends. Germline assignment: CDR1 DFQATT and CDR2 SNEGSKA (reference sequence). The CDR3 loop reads CSASLDPPVGPQHF. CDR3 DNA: TGCAGTGCTAGCCTGGACCCCCCCGTTGGGCCCCAGCATTTT.

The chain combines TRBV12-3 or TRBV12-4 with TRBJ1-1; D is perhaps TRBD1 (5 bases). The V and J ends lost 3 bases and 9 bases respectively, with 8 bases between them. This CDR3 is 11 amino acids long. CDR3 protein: CASSLPGKAFF. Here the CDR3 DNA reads TGTGCCAGCAGTTTGCCAGGGAAAGCTTTCTTT.

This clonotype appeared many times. DNA of the CDR3: TGTGCCAGCAGCCAAGATCAGGGCTACGAGCAGTACTTC. It yields the protein CASSQDQGYEQYF. The gene calls are TRBV4-2 and TRBJ2-7; TRBD1 might be the D (5 bases). In germline, CDR1 is LGHNA, CDR2 YNFKEQ. CDR3 length equals 13 residues. Trimming took off 0 bases at V and 3 bases at J, with 6 bases between the two ends.

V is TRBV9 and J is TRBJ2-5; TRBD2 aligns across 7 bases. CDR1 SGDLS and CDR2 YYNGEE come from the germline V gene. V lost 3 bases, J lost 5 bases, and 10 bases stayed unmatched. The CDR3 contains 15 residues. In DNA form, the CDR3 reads TGTGCCAGCAGCGGGGGGGGAACACCTTGGGAGACCCAGTACTTC. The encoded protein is CASSGGGTPWETQYF.

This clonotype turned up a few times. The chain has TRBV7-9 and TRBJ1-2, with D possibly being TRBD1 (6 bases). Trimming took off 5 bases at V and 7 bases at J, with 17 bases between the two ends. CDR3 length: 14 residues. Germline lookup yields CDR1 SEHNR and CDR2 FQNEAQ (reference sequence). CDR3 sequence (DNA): TGTGCCAGCAGCCAGGAGGGGGTGGTACGTGGCTACACCTTC. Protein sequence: CASSQEGVVRGYTF.

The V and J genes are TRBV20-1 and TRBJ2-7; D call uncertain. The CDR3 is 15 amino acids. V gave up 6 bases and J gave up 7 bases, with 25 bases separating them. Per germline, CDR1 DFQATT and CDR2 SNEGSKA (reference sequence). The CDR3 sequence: CSALGAASAEREQYF. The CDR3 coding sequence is TGCAGTGCCCTGGGTGCAGCCTCGGCCGAACGGGAGCAGTACTTC.

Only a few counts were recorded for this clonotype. This chain's CDR3 is CASSTPQGAMHEQYF. CDR3 bases: TGTGCCAGCAGCACACCCCAGGGGGCGATGCACGAGCAGTACTTC. This rearrangement joins TRBV21-1 to TRBJ2-7; the D call of TRBD1 is as the table states it, not checked on the DNA. TRBV21-1 is noted as a pseudogene. The CDR3 is made up of 15 amino acids.